This T cell receptor (beta chain) was documented in a study of control samples from healthy donors and cancer patients. CDR1 SGHTS and CDR2 YDEGEE come from the germline V gene. The V gene lost 4 bases and the J gene lost 1 base, with 11 bases spanning the gap. This CDR3 contains 14 residues. The data were produced by immunoSEQ multiplex PCR, yet TCRdb's version contains in-frame clones alone and is incomplete. In the table there are about 160,000 clones, roughly 89% of which are singletons. The specimen sequenced was blood. V is TRBV5-8 and J is TRBJ2-5; no definite D call. This TCR was sampled from a man in his thirties or forties in good health. CDR3 protein: CASSVLLRQETQYF. Here the CDR3 DNA reads TGTGCCAGCAGCGTATTGCTCCGCCAAGAGACCCAGTACTTC.